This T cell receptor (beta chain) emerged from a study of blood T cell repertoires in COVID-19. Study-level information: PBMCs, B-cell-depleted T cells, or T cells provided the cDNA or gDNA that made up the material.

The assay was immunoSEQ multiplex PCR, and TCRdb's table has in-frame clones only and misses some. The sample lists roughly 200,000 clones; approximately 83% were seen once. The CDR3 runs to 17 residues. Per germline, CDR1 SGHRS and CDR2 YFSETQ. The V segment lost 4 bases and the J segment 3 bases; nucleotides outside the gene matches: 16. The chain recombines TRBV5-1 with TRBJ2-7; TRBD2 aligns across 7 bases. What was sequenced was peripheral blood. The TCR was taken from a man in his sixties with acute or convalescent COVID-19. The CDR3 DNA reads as TGCGCCAGCAGCCTCTCATCCGGGCTAGCGGTCTTCTACGAGCAGTACTTC. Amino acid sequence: CASSLSSGLAVFYEQYF. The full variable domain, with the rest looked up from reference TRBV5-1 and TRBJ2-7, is KAGVTQTPRYLIKTRGQQVTLSCSPISGHRSVSWYQQTPGQGLQFLFEYFSETQRNKGNFPGRFSGRQFSNSRSEMNVSTLELGDSALYLCASSLSSGLAVFYEQYFGPGTRLTVT.